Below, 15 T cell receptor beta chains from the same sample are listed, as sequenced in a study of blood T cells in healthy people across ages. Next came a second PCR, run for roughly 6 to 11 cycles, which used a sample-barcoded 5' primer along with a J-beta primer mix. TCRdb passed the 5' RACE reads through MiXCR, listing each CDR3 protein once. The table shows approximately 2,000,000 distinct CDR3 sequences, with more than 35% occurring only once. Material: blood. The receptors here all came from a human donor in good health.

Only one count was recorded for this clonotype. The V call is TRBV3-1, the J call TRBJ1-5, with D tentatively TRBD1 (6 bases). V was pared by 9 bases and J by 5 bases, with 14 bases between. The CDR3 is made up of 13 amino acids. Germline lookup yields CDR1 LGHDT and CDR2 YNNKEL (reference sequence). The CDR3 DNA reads TGTGCCAGTAATCCGACAGGCTATCAGCCCCAGCATTTT. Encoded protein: CASNPTGYQPQHF.

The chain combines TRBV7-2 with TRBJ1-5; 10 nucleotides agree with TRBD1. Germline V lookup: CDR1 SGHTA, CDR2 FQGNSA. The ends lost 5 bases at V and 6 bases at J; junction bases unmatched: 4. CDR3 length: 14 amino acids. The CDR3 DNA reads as TGTGCCAGCAGCCCGGGACAGGGGATTCAGCCCCAGCATTTT. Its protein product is CASSPGQGIQPQHF.

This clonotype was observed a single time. In DNA, the CDR3 is TGTGCCAGCAGCTTAGCGCAGGGCGTAAATTCACCCCTCCACTTT. Its translation: CASSLAQGVNSPLHF. The chain recombines TRBV7-2 with TRBJ1-6; perhaps TRBD1 as D (5 bases). This CDR3 spans 15 amino acids. Trimming pared 0 bases from V and 7 bases from J, leaving 10 bases between. The germline V gene has CDR1 SGHTA and CDR2 FQGNSA.

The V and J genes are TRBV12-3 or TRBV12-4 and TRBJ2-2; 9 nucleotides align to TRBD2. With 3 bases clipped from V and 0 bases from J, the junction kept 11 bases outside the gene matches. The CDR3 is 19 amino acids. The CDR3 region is CASSLVPRGGSANTGELFF. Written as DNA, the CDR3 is TGTGCCAGCAGTTTGGTCCCGCGGGGGGGCTCCGCGAACACCGGGGAGCTGTTTTTT.

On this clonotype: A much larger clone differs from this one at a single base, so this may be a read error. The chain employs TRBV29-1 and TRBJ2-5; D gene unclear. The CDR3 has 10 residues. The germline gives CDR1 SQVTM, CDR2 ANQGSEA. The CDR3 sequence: CSVYQETRYF. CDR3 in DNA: TGCAGCGTGTATCAAGAGACCCGGTACTTC.

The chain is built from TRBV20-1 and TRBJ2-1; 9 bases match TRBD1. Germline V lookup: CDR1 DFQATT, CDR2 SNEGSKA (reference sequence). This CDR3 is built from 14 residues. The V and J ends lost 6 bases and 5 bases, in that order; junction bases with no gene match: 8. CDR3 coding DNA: TGCAGTGCCCAGAGCGGGGACAGGGACAATGAGCAGTTCTTC. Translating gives CSAQSGDRDNEQFF.

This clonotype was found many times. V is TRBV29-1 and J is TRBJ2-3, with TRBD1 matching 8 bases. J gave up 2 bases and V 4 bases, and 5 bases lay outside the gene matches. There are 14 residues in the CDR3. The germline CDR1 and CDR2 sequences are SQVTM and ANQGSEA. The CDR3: CSVGQGTPTDTQYF. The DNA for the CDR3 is TGCAGCGTTGGACAGGGGACCCCCACAGATACGCAGTATTTT.

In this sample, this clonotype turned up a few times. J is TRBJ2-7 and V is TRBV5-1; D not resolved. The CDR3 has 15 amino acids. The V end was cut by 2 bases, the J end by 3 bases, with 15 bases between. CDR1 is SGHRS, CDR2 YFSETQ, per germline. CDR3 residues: CASSLEVPRRYEQYF. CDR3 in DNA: TGCGCCAGCAGCTTAGAAGTCCCCCGACGCTACGAGCAGTACTTC.

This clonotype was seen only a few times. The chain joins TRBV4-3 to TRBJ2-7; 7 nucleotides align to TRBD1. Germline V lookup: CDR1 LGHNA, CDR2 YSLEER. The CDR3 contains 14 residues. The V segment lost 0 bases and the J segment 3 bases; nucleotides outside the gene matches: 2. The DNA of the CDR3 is TGCGCCAGCAGCCAAGAGGACAGGAGCTACGAGCAGTACTTC. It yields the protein CASSQEDRSYEQYF.

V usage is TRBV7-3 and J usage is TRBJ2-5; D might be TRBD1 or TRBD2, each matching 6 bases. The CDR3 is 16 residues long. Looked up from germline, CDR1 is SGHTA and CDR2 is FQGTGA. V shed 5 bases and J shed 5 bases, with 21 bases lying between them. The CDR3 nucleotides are TGTGCCAGCAGCACCCAAGGGGGGCGATTCATGGAGACCCAGTACTTC. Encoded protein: CASSTQGGRFMETQYF.

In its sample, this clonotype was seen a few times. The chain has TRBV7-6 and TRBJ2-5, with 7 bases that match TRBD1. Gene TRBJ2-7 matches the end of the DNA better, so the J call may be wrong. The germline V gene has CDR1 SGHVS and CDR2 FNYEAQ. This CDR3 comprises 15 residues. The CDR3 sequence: CASSPMRQGNSEQYF. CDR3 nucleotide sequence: TGTGCCAGCAGCCCTATGAGACAGGGTAATTCCGAGCAGTACTTC.

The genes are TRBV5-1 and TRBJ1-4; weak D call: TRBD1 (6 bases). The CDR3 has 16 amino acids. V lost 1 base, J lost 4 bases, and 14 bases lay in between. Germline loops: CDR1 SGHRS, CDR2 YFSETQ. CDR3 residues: CASSLIPGQLNEKLFF. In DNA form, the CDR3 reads TGCGCCAGCAGCTTGATCCCGGGACAACTTAATGAAAAACTGTTTTTT.

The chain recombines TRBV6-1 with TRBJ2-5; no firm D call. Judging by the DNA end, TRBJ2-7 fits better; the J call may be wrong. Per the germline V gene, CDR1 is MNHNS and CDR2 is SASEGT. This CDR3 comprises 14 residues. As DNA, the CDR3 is TGTGCCAGCAGCTCTGGCCTATATCAGCACGAGCAGTACTTC. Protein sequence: CASSSGLYQHEQYF.

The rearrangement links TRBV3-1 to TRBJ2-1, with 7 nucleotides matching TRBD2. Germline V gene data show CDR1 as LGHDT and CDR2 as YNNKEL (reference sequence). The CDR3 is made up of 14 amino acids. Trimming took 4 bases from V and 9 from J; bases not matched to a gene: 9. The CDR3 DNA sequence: TGTGCCAGCAGCCGGGACTACCCTCCCTTTGAGCAGTTCTTC. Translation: CASSRDYPPFEQFF.

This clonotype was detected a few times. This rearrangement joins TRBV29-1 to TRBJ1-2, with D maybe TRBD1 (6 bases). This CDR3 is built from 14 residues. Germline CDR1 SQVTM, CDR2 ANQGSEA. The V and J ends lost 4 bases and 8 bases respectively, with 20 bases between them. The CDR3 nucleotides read TGCAGCGTTGTGGCTAACATTAAGGGGGACGGCTACACCTTC. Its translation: CSVVANIKGDGYTF.